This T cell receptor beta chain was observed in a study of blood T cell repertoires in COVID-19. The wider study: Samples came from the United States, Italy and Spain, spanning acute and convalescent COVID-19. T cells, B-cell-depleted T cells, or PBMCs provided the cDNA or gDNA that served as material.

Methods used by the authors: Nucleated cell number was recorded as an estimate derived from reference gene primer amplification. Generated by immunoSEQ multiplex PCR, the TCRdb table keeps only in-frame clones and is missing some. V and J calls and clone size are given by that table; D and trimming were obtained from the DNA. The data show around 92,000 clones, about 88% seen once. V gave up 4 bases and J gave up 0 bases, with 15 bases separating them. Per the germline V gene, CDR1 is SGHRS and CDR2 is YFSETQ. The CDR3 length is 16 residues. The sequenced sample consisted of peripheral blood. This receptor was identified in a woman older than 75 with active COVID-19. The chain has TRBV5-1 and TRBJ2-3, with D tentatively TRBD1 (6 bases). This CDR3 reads CASSPDSGSSTDTQYF. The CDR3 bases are TGCGCCAGCAGCCCGGACAGTGGTTCTAGCACAGATACGCAGTATTTT. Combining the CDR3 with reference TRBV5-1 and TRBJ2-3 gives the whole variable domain KAGVTQTPRYLIKTRGQQVTLSCSPISGHRSVSWYQQTPGQGLQFLFEYFSETQRNKGNFPGRFSGRQFSNSRSEMNVSTLELGDSALYLCASSPDSGSSTDTQYFGPGTRLTVL.